These 20 T cell receptor beta chains came from one sample sequenced in a study of naive and memory T cell subsets. An oligonucleotide containing a UMI was ligated to the 3' end of TCR cDNA. Amplification of ligated cDNA took four PCR rounds with SP2 and nested alpha and beta constant primers. One entry per CDR3 protein results from TCRdb running MiXCR on the 5' RACE reads. The sample lists more than 45,000 distinct CDR3 sequences, about 4.5% seen once, with more than 0.75% in the top ten. These receptor sequences come from a female donor in good health.

J is TRBJ2-5 and V is TRBV6-2 or TRBV6-3; weak D call: TRBD2 (6 bases). With 3 bases removed from V and 5 bases from J, the gap between germline ends came to 13 bases. The CDR3 has 14 amino acids. CDR1 is MNHEY, CDR2 SVGEGT, per germline. The CDR3 DNA follows: TGTGCCAGCAGTTATATCGGGAGCTTCGAGACCCAGTACTTC. This sequence encodes CASSYIGSFETQYF.

This clonotype was seen ten or more times. This sequence joins TRBV10-3 and TRBJ2-5, with D possibly called TRBD1 or TRBD2 (5 bases each). The CDR3 length is 15 residues. CDR1 is ENHRY and CDR2 is SYGVKD in the germline V gene. Between the trimmed V and J ends, which lost 6 bases and 4 bases, there was a span of 18 bases. CDR3 coding DNA: TGTGCCATCAGGACAGCCGTTGGAGGTCGAGAGACCCAGTACTTC. It translates to CAIRTAVGGRETQYF.

Worth noting for this clonotype: A much larger clonotype is one base distant, so this may be a read error. The chain links TRBV20-1 to TRBJ2-5, with 8 bases that match TRBD2. V shed 4 bases, J shed 5 bases, and the junction held 6 bases outside the gene matches. The germline CDR1 and CDR2 sequences are DFQATT and SNEGSKA (reference sequence). This CDR3 is 13 amino acids long. CDR3 DNA sequence: TGCAGTGCTACCACGGCGGGAGGCGAGACCCAGTACTTC. Translated, it gives CSATTAGGETQYF.

This clonotype was picked up many times. The chain couples TRBV20-1 to TRBJ2-7, with 12 bases that match TRBD2. CDR3 length equals 16 residues. The V gene end was trimmed by 1 base and the J gene end by 4 bases; junction bases not matched to a gene: 8. Germline-derived CDR1 and CDR2 are DFQATT and SNEGSKA (reference sequence). The CDR3 is CSARALAGGPRYEQYF. CDR3 nucleotides: TGCAGTGCTAGAGCTCTAGCGGGAGGGCCAAGGTACGAGCAGTACTTC.

In its sample, this clonotype was seen many times. The CDR3 DNA reads as TGTGCCAGCAGTTACTCGAGACGAGGCACTGAAGCTTTCTTT. Protein sequence: CASSYSRRGTEAFF. The rearrangement joins TRBV6-2 or TRBV6-3 to TRBJ1-1; D gene uncertain. Trimming cost V 0 bases and J 4 bases, with 9 bases left between them. In germline, CDR1 is MNHEY, CDR2 SVGEGT. The CDR3 sequence is 14 residues long.

The chain recombines TRBV6-1 with TRBJ1-2; 8 nucleotides align to TRBD1. Unmatched junction bases numbered 9, after V lost 5 bases and J lost 4 bases. Germline CDR1 MNHNS, CDR2 SASEGT. The length of the CDR3 is 15 residues. The CDR3 sequence is CASSWTGTKSYGYTF. DNA for the CDR3: TGTGCCAGCAGTTGGACAGGGACTAAAAGCTATGGCTACACCTTC.

This clonotype was observed many times. The chain joins TRBV27 to TRBJ2-4, with TRBD1 identical over 10 bases. The CDR3 runs to 17 residues. The junction had 10 bases not matched to a gene; V was cut back by 5 bases and J by 3 bases. Germline V gene lookup returns CDR1 MNHEY and CDR2 SMNVEV (reference sequence). The DNA of the CDR3 is TGTGCCAGCAGTCCCCGACAGGGGGCTTTAGGCAAAAACATTCAGTACTTC. This sequence encodes CASSPRQGALGKNIQYF.

The V and J genes are TRBV6-2 or TRBV6-3 and TRBJ1-1; tentative D call: TRBD1 (6 bases). This CDR3 spans 17 amino acids. The germline CDR1 and CDR2 sequences are MNHEY and SVGEGT. Trimming removed 0 bases from V and 5 bases from J, with 19 bases in between. CDR3 loop: CASSYSKSEGVGTEAFF. The DNA for the CDR3 is TGTGCCAGCAGTTACTCGAAGTCGGAGGGGGTAGGGACTGAAGCTTTCTTT.

This clonotype has a count of ten or more. The rearrangement uses TRBV25-1 and TRBJ2-3; 9 bases agree with TRBD1. The J segment lost 6 bases and the V segment lost 4 bases, leaving 5 bases of the junction unmatched. The CDR3 loop spans 14 amino acids. Germline assignment: CDR1 MGHDK and CDR2 SYGVNS. CDR3 residues: CASSGTGEVDTQYF. Here the CDR3 DNA reads TGTGCCAGCAGTGGGACAGGGGAGGTTGATACGCAGTATTTT.

This clonotype has more than one count but fewer than ten. The gene calls are TRBV6-1 and TRBJ1-1, with 8 bases aligning to TRBD1. The CDR3 covers 13 residues. V shed 0 bases and J 8 bases; nucleotides not matched to a gene: 2. Germline V gene data show CDR1 as MNHNS and CDR2 as SASEGT. The CDR3 sequence is CASSEARDREAFF. CDR3 in DNA: TGTGCCAGCAGTGAAGCGCGGGACAGGGAAGCTTTCTTT.

This clonotype was seen ten or more times. This chain connects TRBV28 to TRBJ1-1; possibly TRBD1 for D (5 bases). CDR3 length: 16 amino acids. In germline, CDR1 is MDHEN, CDR2 SYDVKM. V lost 3 bases, J lost 4 bases, and 18 bases lay in between. CDR3 DNA: TGTGCCAGCAGTTTCCAGGGTTGGGCTATGGGCACTGAAGCTTTCTTT. Translated: CASSFQGWAMGTEAFF. Full variable domain (remainder filled in from reference TRBV28 and TRBJ1-1): DVKVTQSSRYLVKRTGEKVFLECVQDMDHENMFWYRQDPGLGLRLIYFSYDVKMKEKGDIPEGYSVSREKKERFSLILESASTNQTSMYLCASSFQGWAMGTEAFFGQGTRLTVV.

The table lists this clonotype with many counts. J is TRBJ2-1 and V is TRBV29-1, with 13 positions matching TRBD2. Germline V gene data show CDR1 as SQVTM and CDR2 as ANQGSEA. V was pared by 4 bases and J by 5 bases, with 8 bases of the junction left unmatched. This CDR3 spans 16 amino acids. Here the CDR3 reads CSVGGLTSGRDNEQFF. The CDR3 bases are TGCAGCGTTGGAGGCCTCACTAGCGGGAGGGACAATGAGCAGTTCTTC.

This clonotype has more than one count but fewer than ten. This rearrangement joins TRBV7-3 to TRBJ2-3; 9 bases match TRBD2. Germline CDR1 SGHTA, CDR2 FQGTGA. CDR3 size: 15 residues. Unmatched junction bases numbered 4, after V lost 6 bases and J lost 0 bases. The chain's CDR3 is CASRPSGASTDTQYF. The CDR3 coding sequence is TGTGCCAGCAGGCCTAGCGGGGCGAGCACAGATACGCAGTATTTT.

At least ten counts were recorded for this clonotype. The CDR3 spells CASSWRGGYTF. The CDR3 DNA sequence: TGTGCCAGCAGCTGGCGGGGGGGGTACACCTTC. V is TRBV11-2 and J is TRBJ1-2, with D tentatively TRBD1 (5 bases). This CDR3 contains 11 residues. Trimming cost V 4 bases and J 11 bases, with 11 bases left between them. CDR1 and CDR2 (germline): SGHAT, FQNNGV. Supplemented by reference TRBV11-2 and TRBJ1-2, the full variable domain reads EAGVAQSPRYKIIEKRQSVAFWCNPISGHATLYWYQQILGQGPKLLIQFQNNGVVDDSQLPKDRFSAERLKGVDSTLKIQPAKLEDSAVYLCASSWRGGYTFGSGTRLTVV.

A remark on this clonotype: A read error may explain this, as a much larger clone is one base away. The chain has TRBV29-1 and TRBJ1-2, with 7 positions matching TRBD1. CDR1 is SQVTM, CDR2 ANQGSEA, per germline. The CDR3 spans 14 residues. DNA of the CDR3: TGCAGCGTTGGGCAGGGGGGGACTAACTATGGCGACACCTTC. This encodes CSVGQGGTNYGDTF. The full variable domain, completed using reference TRBV29-1 and TRBJ1-2, is SAVISQKPSRDICQRGTSLTIQCQVDSQVTMMFWYRQQPGQSLTLIATANQGSEATYESGFVIDKFPISRPNLTFSTLTVSNMSPEDSSIYLCSVGQGGTNYGDTFGSGTRLTVV.

At least ten counts were recorded for this clonotype. Germline is not matched at one junction end, which may reflect a read error. The chain carries TRBV7-2 and TRBJ2-5, with 7 bases fitting TRBD2. The CDR3 contains 14 residues. Germline V CDR1 and CDR2: SGHTA, FQGNSA. The CDR3 loop reads CASSLAVGEETQYF. The CDR3 nucleotides read TGTGCCAGCAGCCTAGCGGTTGGAGAAGAGACCCAGTACTTC.

Many counts were recorded for this clonotype. The chain combines TRBV7-9 with TRBJ2-1; TRBD2 agrees at 12 bases. Trimming at V came to 5 bases and at J to 8 bases, leaving 10 bases not matched to a gene. This CDR3 spans 16 amino acids. Germline CDR1 reads SEHNR; CDR2 reads FQNEAQ (reference sequence). DNA of the CDR3: TGTGCCAGCAGCCTGGGGACTAGCGGGTGGAGCGATGAGCAGTTCTTC. It yields the protein CASSLGTSGWSDEQFF.

V gene TRBV11-1 combines with J gene TRBJ2-7; TRBD2 matches at 12 bases. Losses at the gene ends were 3 bases for V and 3 bases for J; bases not matched to a gene: 6. The CDR3 is 16 residues long. From germline, CDR1 is SGHAT and CDR2 FQDESV (reference sequence). The CDR3 is CASSFPLAGGSYEQYF. The CDR3 bases are TGTGCCAGCAGCTTCCCTCTAGCGGGAGGGAGCTACGAGCAGTACTTC.

The rearrangement uses TRBV13 and TRBJ2-2, with 7 bases fitting TRBD1. CDR3 length: 13 residues. V trimming: 5 bases; J trimming: 7 bases; junction bases outside the gene matches: 4. The germline gives CDR1 PRHDT, CDR2 FYEKMQ (reference sequence). The CDR3 nucleotides read TGTGCCAGCAGCCCGACAGGGCACGGGGAGCTGTTTTTT. It specifies CASSPTGHGELFF.

This clonotype was observed at least ten times. V usage is TRBV7-2 and J usage is TRBJ1-5; no reliable D call. V dropped 5 bases and J dropped 3 bases, with 14 bases sitting between them. The germline gives CDR1 SGHTA, CDR2 FQGNSA. This CDR3 has 15 residues. The DNA for the CDR3 is TGTGCCAGCAGCCCCTCTTGGGGTATCAATCAGCCCCAGCATTTT. Translation: CASSPSWGINQPQHF.